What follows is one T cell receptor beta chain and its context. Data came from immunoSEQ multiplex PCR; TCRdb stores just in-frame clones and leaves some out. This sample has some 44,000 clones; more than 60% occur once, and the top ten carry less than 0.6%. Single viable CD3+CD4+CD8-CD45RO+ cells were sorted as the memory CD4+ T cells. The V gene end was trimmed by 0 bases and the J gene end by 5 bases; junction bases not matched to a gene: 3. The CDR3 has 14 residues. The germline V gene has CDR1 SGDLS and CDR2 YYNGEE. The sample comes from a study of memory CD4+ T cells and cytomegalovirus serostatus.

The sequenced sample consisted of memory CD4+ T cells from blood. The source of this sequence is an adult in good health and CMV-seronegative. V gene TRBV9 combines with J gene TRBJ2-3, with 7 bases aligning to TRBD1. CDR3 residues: CASSVGQGKDTQYF. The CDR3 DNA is TGTGCCAGCAGCGTAGGACAGGGAAAAGATACGCAGTATTTT.